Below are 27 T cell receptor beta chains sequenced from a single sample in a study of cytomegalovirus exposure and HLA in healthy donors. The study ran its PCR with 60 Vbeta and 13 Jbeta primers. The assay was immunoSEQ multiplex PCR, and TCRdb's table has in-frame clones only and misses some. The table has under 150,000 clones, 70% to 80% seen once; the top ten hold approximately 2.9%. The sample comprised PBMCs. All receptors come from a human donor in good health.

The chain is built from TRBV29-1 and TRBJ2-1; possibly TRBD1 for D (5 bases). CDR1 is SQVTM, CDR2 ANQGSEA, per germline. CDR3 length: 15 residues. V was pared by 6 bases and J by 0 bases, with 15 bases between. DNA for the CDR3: TGCAGCGTCACCTCGCGACAGAGCTCCTACAATGAGCAGTTCTTC. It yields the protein CSVTSRQSSYNEQFF.

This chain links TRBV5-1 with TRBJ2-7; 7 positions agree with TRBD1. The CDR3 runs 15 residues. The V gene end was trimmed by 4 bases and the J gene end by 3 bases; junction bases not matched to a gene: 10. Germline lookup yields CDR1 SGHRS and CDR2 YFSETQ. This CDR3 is CASSAPPGQSYEQYF. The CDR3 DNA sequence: TGCGCCAGCAGCGCTCCTCCGGGACAGAGCTACGAGCAGTACTTC.

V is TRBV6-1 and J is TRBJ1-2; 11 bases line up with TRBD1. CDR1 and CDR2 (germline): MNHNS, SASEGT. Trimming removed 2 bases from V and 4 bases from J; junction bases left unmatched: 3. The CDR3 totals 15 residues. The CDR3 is CASSEIGQGAYGYTF. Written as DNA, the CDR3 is TGTGCCAGCAGTGAAATTGGACAGGGGGCCTATGGCTACACCTTC.

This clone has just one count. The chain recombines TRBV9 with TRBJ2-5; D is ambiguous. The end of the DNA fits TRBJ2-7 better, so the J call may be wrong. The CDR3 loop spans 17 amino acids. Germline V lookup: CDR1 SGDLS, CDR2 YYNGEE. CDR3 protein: CASSVGADPPFSYEQYF. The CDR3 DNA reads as TGTGCCAGCAGCGTAGGGGCCGATCCACCCTTCTCCTACGAGCAGTACTTC.

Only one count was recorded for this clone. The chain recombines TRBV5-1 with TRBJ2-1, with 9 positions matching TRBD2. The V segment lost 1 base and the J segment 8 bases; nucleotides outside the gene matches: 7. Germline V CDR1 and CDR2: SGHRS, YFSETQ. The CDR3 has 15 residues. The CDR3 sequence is CASSLSRGRVDEQFF. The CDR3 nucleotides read TGCGCCAGCAGCTTGTCTCGCGGGAGGGTTGATGAGCAGTTCTTC. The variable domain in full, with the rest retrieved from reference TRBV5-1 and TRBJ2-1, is KAGVTQTPRYLIKTRGQQVTLSCSPISGHRSVSWYQQTPGQGLQFLFEYFSETQRNKGNFPGRFSGRQFSNSRSEMNVSTLELGDSALYLCASSLSRGRVDEQFFGPGTRLTVL.

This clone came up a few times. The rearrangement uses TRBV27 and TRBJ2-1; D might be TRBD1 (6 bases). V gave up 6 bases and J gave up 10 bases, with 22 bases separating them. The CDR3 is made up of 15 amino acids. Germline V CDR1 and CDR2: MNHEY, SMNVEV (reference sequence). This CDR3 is CASSRSILGGEEQFF. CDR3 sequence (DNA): TGTGCCAGCAGCAGAAGTATCCTAGGGGGAGAGGAGCAGTTCTTC.

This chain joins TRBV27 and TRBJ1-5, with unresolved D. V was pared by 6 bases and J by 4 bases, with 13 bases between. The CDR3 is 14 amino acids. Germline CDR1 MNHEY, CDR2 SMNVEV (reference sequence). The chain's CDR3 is CASSLGPGNQPQHF. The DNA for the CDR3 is TGTGCCAGCAGCCTAGGTCCGGGGAATCAGCCCCAGCATTTT.

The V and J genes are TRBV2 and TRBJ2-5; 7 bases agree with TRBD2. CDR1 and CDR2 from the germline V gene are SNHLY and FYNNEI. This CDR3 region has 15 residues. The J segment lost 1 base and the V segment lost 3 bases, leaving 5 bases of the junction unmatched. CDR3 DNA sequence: TGTGCCAGCAGTGAGGCGCGGGGGATCCAAGAGACCCAGTACTTC. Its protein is CASSEARGIQETQYF.

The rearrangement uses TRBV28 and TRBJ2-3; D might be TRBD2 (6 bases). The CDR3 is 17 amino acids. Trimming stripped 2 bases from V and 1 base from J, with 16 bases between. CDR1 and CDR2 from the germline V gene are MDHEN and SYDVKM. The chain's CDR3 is CASSLMAGTPGTDTQYF. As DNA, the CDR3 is TGTGCCAGCAGTTTAATGGCGGGGACCCCTGGCACAGATACGCAGTATTTT. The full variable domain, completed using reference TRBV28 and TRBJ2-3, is DVKVTQSSRYLVKRTGEKVFLECVQDMDHENMFWYRQDPGLGLRLIYFSYDVKMKEKGDIPEGYSVSREKKERFSLILESASTNQTSMYLCASSLMAGTPGTDTQYFGPGTRLTVL.

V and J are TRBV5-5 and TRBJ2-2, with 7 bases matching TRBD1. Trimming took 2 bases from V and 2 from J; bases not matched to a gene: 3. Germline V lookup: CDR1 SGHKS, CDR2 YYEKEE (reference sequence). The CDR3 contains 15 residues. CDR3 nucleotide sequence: TGTGCCAGCAGCTTAAGGACAGGCAACACCGGGGAGCTGTTTTTT. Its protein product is CASSLRTGNTGELFF.

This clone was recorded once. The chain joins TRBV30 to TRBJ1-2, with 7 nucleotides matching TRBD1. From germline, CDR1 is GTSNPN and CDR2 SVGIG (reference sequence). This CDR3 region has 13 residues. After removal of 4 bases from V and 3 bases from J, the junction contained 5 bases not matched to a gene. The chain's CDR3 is CAWTKDRDYGYTF. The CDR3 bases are TGTGCCTGGACAAAAGACAGGGACTATGGCTACACCTTC.

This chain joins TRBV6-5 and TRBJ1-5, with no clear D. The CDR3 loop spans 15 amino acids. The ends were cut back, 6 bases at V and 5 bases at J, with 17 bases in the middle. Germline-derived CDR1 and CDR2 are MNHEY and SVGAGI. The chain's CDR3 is CASRDGLQDDQPQHF. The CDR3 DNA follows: TGTGCCAGCAGAGACGGGTTGCAAGATGATCAGCCCCAGCATTTT.

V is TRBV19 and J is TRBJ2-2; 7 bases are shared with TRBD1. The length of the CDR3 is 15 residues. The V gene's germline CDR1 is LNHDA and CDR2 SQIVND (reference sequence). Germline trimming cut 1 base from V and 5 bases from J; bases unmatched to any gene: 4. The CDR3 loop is CASSIVGTVTGELFF. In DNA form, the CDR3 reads TGTGCCAGTAGTATAGTGGGGACAGTAACCGGGGAGCTGTTTTTT.

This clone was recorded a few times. The CDR3 nucleotides are TGTGCCAGCAGCTCCACCGGGTTTTGGCCCCAGCATTTT. Its protein product is CASSSTGFWPQHF. V usage is TRBV7-2 and J usage is TRBJ1-5; unclear D gene. The V and J ends lost 4 bases and 9 bases respectively, with 13 bases between them. CDR3 length equals 13 residues. Germline V CDR1 and CDR2: SGHTA, FQGNSA.

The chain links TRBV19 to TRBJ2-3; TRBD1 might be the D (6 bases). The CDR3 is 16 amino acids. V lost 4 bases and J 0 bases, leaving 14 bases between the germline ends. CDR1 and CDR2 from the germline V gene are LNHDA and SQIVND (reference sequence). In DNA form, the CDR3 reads TGTGCCAGTAGTACGGTTGCACAGGGTAGCACAGATACGCAGTATTTT. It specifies CASSTVAQGSTDTQYF. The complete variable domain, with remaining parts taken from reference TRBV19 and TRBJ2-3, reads DGGITQSPKYLFRKEGQNVTLSCEQNLNHDAMYWYRQDPGQGLRLIYYSQIVNDFQKGDIAEGYSVSREKKESFPLTVTSAQKNPTAFYLCASSTVAQGSTDTQYFGPGTRLTVL.

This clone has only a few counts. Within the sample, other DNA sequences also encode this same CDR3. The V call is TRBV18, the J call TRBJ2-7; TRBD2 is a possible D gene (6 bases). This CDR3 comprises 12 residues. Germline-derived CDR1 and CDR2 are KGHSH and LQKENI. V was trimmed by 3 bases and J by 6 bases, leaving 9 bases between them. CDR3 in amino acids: CASSPTGGEQYF. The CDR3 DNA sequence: TGTGCCAGCTCACCCACCGGGGGCGAGCAGTACTTC. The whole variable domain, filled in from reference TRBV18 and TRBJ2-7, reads NAGVMQNPRHLVRRRGQEARLRCSPMKGHSHVYWYRQLPEEGLKFMVYLQKENIIDESGMPKERFSAEFPKEGPSILRIQQVVRGDSAAYFCASSPTGGEQYFGPGTRLTVT.

The CDR3 nucleotides read TGTGCCAGCAGCACCGCAAGCCCTGGAAACACCATATATTTT. Translation: CASSTASPGNTIYF. The chain recombines TRBV7-9 with TRBJ1-3; D is ambiguous. V lost 5 bases and J 2 bases, leaving 10 bases between the germline ends. Germline V gene sequence: CDR1 SEHNR, CDR2 FQNEAQ (reference sequence). The CDR3 runs to 14 residues.

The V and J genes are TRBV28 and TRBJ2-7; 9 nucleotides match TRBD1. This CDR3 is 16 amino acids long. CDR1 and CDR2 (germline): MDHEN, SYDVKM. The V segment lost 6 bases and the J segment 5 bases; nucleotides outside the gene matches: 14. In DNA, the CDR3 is TGTGCCAGCAGGCCTGGGGGGGGGACAGGGAGGAACGAGCAGTACTTC. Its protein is CASRPGGGTGRNEQYF.

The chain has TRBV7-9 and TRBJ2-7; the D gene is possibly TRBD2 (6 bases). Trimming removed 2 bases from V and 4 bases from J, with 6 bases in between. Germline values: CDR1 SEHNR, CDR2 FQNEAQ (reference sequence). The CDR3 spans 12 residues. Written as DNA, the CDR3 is TGTGCCAGCAGCTTAAGCGGGTACGAGCAGTACTTC. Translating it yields CASSLSGYEQYF.

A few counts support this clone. The CDR3 nucleotides read TGTGCCAGCAGCTTTAGGGGTTACGAGCAGTACTTC. Its translation is CASSFRGYEQYF. The genes are TRBV7-9 and TRBJ2-7; D may be TRBD1 (5 bases). There are 12 residues in the CDR3. Germline values: CDR1 SEHNR, CDR2 FQNEAQ (reference sequence). The V gene lost 3 bases and the J gene lost 4 bases, with 7 bases spanning the gap.

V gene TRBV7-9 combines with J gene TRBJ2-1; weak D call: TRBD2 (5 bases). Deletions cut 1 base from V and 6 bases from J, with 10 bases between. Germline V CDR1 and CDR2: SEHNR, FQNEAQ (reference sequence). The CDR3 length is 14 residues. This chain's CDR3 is CASSLVRTPNEQFF. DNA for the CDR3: TGTGCCAGCAGCTTAGTTCGGACTCCCAATGAGCAGTTCTTC. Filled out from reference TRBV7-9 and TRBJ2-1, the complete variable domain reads DTGVSQNPRHKITKRGQNVTFRCDPISEHNRLYWYRQTLGQGPEFLTYFQNEAQLEKSRLLSDRFSAERPKGSFSTLEIQRTEQGDSAMYLCASSLVRTPNEQFFGPGTRLTVL.

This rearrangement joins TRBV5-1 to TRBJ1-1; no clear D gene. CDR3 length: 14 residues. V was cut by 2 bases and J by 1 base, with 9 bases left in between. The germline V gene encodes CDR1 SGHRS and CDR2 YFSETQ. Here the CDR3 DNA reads TGCGCCAGCAGCTTAGTCCGGGGGAACACTGAAGCTTTCTTT. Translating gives CASSLVRGNTEAFF. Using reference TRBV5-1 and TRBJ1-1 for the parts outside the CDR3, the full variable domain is KAGVTQTPRYLIKTRGQQVTLSCSPISGHRSVSWYQQTPGQGLQFLFEYFSETQRNKGNFPGRFSGRQFSNSRSEMNVSTLELGDSALYLCASSLVRGNTEAFFGQGTRLTVV.

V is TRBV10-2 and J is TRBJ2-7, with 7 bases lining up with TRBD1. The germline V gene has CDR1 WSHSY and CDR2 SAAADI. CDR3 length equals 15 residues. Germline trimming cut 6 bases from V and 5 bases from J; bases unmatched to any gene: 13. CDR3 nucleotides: TGCGCCAGCAGGGCAGACAGGGCCGGGTTAGACGAGCAGTACTTC. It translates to CASRADRAGLDEQYF.

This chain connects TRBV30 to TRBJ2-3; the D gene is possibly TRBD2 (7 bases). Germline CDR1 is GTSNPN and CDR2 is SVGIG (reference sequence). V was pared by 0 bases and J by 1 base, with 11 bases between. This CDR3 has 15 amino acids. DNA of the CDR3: TGTGCCTGGAGTGTAAGGGGGGGGCGCACAGATACGCAGTATTTT. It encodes CAWSVRGGRTDTQYF.

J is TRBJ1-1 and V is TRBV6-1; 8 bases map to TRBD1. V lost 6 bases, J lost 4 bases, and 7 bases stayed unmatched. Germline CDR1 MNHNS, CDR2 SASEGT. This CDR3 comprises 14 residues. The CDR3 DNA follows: TGTGCCAGCAGCTCAGGACAGGGCCGCACTGAAGCTTTCTTT. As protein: CASSSGQGRTEAFF.

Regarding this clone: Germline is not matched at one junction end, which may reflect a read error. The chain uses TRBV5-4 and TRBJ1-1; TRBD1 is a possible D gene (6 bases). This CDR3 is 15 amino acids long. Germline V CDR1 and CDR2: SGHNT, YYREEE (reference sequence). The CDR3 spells CSSSPWGPQNTEAFF. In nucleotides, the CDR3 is TGTTCCAGCAGCCCGTGGGGGCCGCAGAACACTGAAGCTTTCTTT.

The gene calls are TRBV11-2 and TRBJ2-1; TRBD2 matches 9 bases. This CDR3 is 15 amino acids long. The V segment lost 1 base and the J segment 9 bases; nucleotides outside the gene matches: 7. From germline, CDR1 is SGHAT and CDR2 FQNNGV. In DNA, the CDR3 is TGTGCCAGCAGCTTAGCCGCGGGAGGGCCATTTGAGCAGTTCTTC. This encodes CASSLAAGGPFEQFF.